Listed here are 21 T cell receptor beta chains from one sample, sequenced in a study of blood T cell repertoires in COVID-19 (dated by TCRdb to between 2020 and 2021). To prepare the library, the immunoSEQ multiplex PCR assay was applied. Held by TCRdb, this immuneACCESS table contains in-frame sequences only and omits some clones. Under half of the omission traces to an unresolved V gene where checked; the cause of the rest is unknown. Counted in this sample were 200,000 to 250,000 clones; about 91% of them appeared once. The leading ten clones occupy 2% to 3% of the sample. Sequences were obtained from PBMCs or T cells enriched from blood (not recorded which). These receptors were obtained from a woman in her 30s with acute COVID-19.

This chain joins TRBV30 and TRBJ1-2, with 8 bases matching TRBD1. V gave up 2 bases and J gave up 7 bases; unmatched junction bases: 9. Germline CDR1 and CDR2: GTSNPN and SVGIG (reference sequence). CDR3 length equals 14 residues. DNA for the CDR3: TGTGCCTGGAGTAACGACAGGGGTTCTGGTGGCTACACCTTC. Its protein product is CAWSNDRGSGGYTF.

V gene TRBV4-3 combines with J gene TRBJ1-1, with no clear D. V lost 1 base and J lost 0, with 15 bases in between. The germline V gene encodes CDR1 LGHNA and CDR2 YSLEER. The CDR3 has 17 residues. As DNA, the CDR3 is TGCGCCAGCAGCCAAGTACGGGTTAAAACCATGAACACTGAAGCTTTCTTT. This encodes CASSQVRVKTMNTEAFF.

The chain carries TRBV6-5 and TRBJ1-2; D possibly corresponds to TRBD1 (5 bases). Trimming stripped 6 bases from V and 9 bases from J, with 17 bases between. Per the germline V gene, CDR1 is MNHEY and CDR2 is SVGAGI. The CDR3 loop spans 13 amino acids. This CDR3 is CASSMAFRDSYTF. For the CDR3, the DNA is TGTGCCAGCAGCATGGCCTTCAGGGATAGCTACACCTTC.

V gene TRBV4-3 combines with J gene TRBJ2-7; the match to TRBD2 covers 8 bases. The junction had 10 bases not matched to a gene; V was cut back by 0 bases and J by 6 bases. This CDR3 region has 16 residues. Germline V CDR1 and CDR2: LGHNA, YSLEER. The CDR3 reads CASSQDRRAGGREQYF. The CDR3, as DNA: TGCGCCAGCAGCCAAGATAGGCGTGCGGGGGGCCGCGAGCAGTACTTC.

The chain joins TRBV13 to TRBJ1-1; D unclear. The length of the CDR3 is 14 residues. Looked up from germline, CDR1 is PRHDT and CDR2 is FYEKMQ (reference sequence). The V end lost 3 bases, the J end lost 0 bases, and 8 bases lay between the germline ends. CDR3 sequence reads: CASSFGSLNTEAFF. DNA for the CDR3: TGTGCCAGCAGCTTTGGTAGCTTGAACACTGAAGCTTTCTTT.

The V and J genes are TRBV27 and TRBJ1-6; 8 bases agree with TRBD1. Per germline, CDR1 MNHEY and CDR2 SMNVEV (reference sequence). This CDR3 region has 15 residues. With 6 bases clipped from V and 10 bases from J, the junction kept 11 bases outside the gene matches. This CDR3 reads CASSQADRGISPLHF. In DNA form, the CDR3 reads TGTGCCAGCAGCCAAGCTGACAGGGGTATATCACCCCTCCACTTT.

V is TRBV12-3 or TRBV12-4 and J is TRBJ2-7; 7 nucleotides agree with TRBD1. The CDR3 length is 13 residues. V was clipped by 1 base and J by 7 bases; unmatched bases: 4. CDR3 sequence: CASSLEAGGEQYF. DNA of the CDR3: TGTGCCAGCAGTTTAGAGGCAGGGGGTGAGCAGTACTTC.

This clone was observed a handful of times. V usage is TRBV27 and J usage is TRBJ1-1, with 7 bases that match TRBD1. Germline V CDR1 and CDR2: MNHEY, SMNVEV (reference sequence). The J segment lost 1 base and the V segment lost 4 bases, leaving 0 bases of the junction unmatched. The CDR3 is made up of 13 amino acids. The CDR3 region is CASSWTGNTEAFF. The CDR3 nucleotides read TGTGCCAGCAGTTGGACAGGGAACACTGAAGCTTTCTTT.

This chain links TRBV6-5 with TRBJ1-4, with 7 bases aligning to TRBD1. V trimming: 6 bases; J trimming: 7 bases; junction bases outside the gene matches: 11. CDR3 length: 15 amino acids. Germline CDR1 is MNHEY and CDR2 is SVGAGI. The CDR3 sequence: CASRLTGTSGEKLFF. CDR3 DNA sequence: TGTGCCAGCAGGTTGACAGGGACCTCCGGTGAAAAACTGTTTTTT.

CDR3 nucleotide sequence: TGCAGTGCTAGTCGGGACAGGAATTCACCCCTCCACTTT. This translates into CSASRDRNSPLHF. This chain connects TRBV20-1 to TRBJ1-6; 8 bases align to TRBD1. V lost 3 bases to trimming and J lost 7 bases; unmatched junction nucleotides: 2. The germline gives CDR1 DFQATT, CDR2 SNEGSKA (reference sequence). The CDR3 has 13 residues.

The chain uses TRBV6-5 and TRBJ1-5; D gene ambiguous. Trimming took off 6 bases at V and 4 bases at J, with 13 bases between the two ends. Germline assignment: CDR1 MNHEY and CDR2 SVGAGI. The CDR3 contains 14 residues. DNA of the CDR3: TGTGCCAGCAGCCTATACCCTAATAATCAGCCCCAGCATTTT. The encoded protein is CASSLYPNNQPQHF.

CDR3 residues: CASSQRATNEKLFF. In DNA form, the CDR3 reads TGCGCCAGCAGCCAACGGGCAACTAATGAAAAACTGTTTTTT. The gene calls are TRBV4-1 and TRBJ1-4; no reliable D call. The germline gives CDR1 MGHRA, CDR2 YSYEKL. This CDR3 has 14 residues. V dropped 2 bases and J dropped 0 bases, with 4 bases sitting between them.

This clone appeared many times. The V and J genes are TRBV10-1 and TRBJ1-1; 7 nucleotides match TRBD1. Trimming at V came to 5 bases and at J to 1 base, leaving 13 bases not matched to a gene. The CDR3 is 17 residues long. Germline V lookup: CDR1 WNHNN, CDR2 SYGVQD (reference sequence). DNA of the CDR3: TGCGCCAGCAGTATGACAGGGAAGGGGCATGGGAACACTGAAGCTTTCTTT. Protein product: CASSMTGKGHGNTEAFF.

This chain connects TRBV6-5 to TRBJ1-2; D might be TRBD1 (5 bases). The V gene lost 4 bases and the J gene lost 1 base, with 13 bases spanning the gap. This CDR3 is 15 amino acids long. Germline V gene data show CDR1 as MNHEY and CDR2 as SVGAGI. CDR3 coding DNA: TGTGCCAGCAGTTTGGGGATAGGGGATAACTATGGCTACACCTTC. Protein sequence: CASSLGIGDNYGYTF.

This rearrangement joins TRBV7-2 to TRBJ2-5; 11 nucleotides agree with TRBD1. With V trimmed by 5 bases and J by 5 bases, 7 bases remained unmatched. The CDR3 has 15 amino acids. Germline assignment: CDR1 SGHTA and CDR2 FQGNSA. CDR3 nucleotide sequence: TGTGCCAGCAGCCGGACAGGGGGCGCGGGGGAGACCCAGTACTTC. Its translation is CASSRTGGAGETQYF.

V usage is TRBV29-1 and J usage is TRBJ1-2, with D unclear. This CDR3 comprises 15 residues. V was clipped by 7 bases and J by 0 bases, with 18 bases between them. The germline CDR1 and CDR2 sequences are SQVTM and ANQGSEA. The CDR3 here is CSAYAVAEANYGYTF. The DNA for the CDR3 is TGCAGCGCCTACGCAGTAGCCGAAGCTAACTATGGCTACACCTTC. The full variable domain, rest sourced from reference TRBV29-1 and TRBJ1-2, is SAVISQKPSRDICQRGTSLTIQCQVDSQVTMMFWYRQQPGQSLTLIATANQGSEATYESGFVIDKFPISRPNLTFSTLTVSNMSPEDSSIYLCSAYAVAEANYGYTFGSGTRLTVV.

The chain is built from TRBV12-3 or TRBV12-4 and TRBJ1-3; D gene unclear. V lost 3 bases and J lost 0, with 3 bases in between. The CDR3 has 13 amino acids. The CDR3 DNA sequence: TGTGCCAGCAGTTTCAGCTCTGGAAACACCATATATTTT. Translation: CASSFSSGNTIYF.

DNA of the CDR3: TGCGCCAGCAGCTTGGATCCGAGCATGAACACTGAAGCTTTCTTT. This sequence encodes CASSLDPSMNTEAFF. The J gene is TRBJ1-1, the V gene TRBV5-1; D unresolved. The CDR3 loop spans 15 amino acids. Germline V lookup: CDR1 SGHRS, CDR2 YFSETQ. With 0 bases removed from V and 0 bases from J, the gap between germline ends came to 9 bases. Supplemented by reference TRBV5-1 and TRBJ1-1, the full variable domain reads KAGVTQTPRYLIKTRGQQVTLSCSPISGHRSVSWYQQTPGQGLQFLFEYFSETQRNKGNFPGRFSGRQFSNSRSEMNVSTLELGDSALYLCASSLDPSMNTEAFFGQGTRLTVV.

V is TRBV12-3 or TRBV12-4 and J is TRBJ2-1; D unresolved. CDR3 length: 12 residues. Trimming removed 6 bases at V and 8 bases at J, with 11 bases between. CDR3 in amino acids: CASSSRRDEQFF. As DNA, the CDR3 is TGTGCCAGCAGCTCACGTCGGGATGAGCAGTTCTTC.

This chain links TRBV4-1 with TRBJ2-1, with a tentative D call TRBD1 (7 bases). Germline V gene sequence: CDR1 MGHRA, CDR2 YSYEKL. This CDR3 is 18 amino acids long. Trimming removed 0 bases at V and 2 bases at J, with 17 bases between. The CDR3 spells CASSQDLSRGATYNEQFF. The CDR3 DNA follows: TGCGCCAGCAGCCAAGATCTGAGCAGGGGGGCCACCTACAATGAGCAGTTCTTC.

J is TRBJ2-7 and V is TRBV19, with D maybe TRBD1 (6 bases). This CDR3 spans 14 amino acids. V was trimmed by 0 bases and J by 4 bases, leaving 10 bases between them. The germline V gene has CDR1 LNHDA and CDR2 SQIVND (reference sequence). CDR3 sequence: CASSIDRGPYEQYF. In nucleotides, the CDR3 is TGTGCCAGTAGTATAGACAGGGGACCGTACGAGCAGTACTTC.